This T cell receptor (beta chain) stems from a study of PD-L1 blockade in urothelial cancer. At the level of the study: Between 0 and 3 chemotherapy regimens preceded treatment for each patient.

Time point of the sample: pretreatment peripheral blood. Method: immunoSEQ multiplex PCR; TCRdb's copy keeps in-frame clones and lacks some. The data show roughly 63,000 clones, with 81% seen just once and about 2.9% held by the top ten. The specimen was PBMCs, collected around atezolizumab (anti-PD-L1) treatment. The sequence derives from a man in his 70s with urothelial cancer.

The CDR3: CASSLLPTSGHNEQFF. In DNA form, the CDR3 reads TGCGCCAGCAGCCTCCTCCCGACTAGCGGGCACAATGAGCAGTTCTTC. This chain uses TRBV4-1 with TRBJ2-1; 10 nucleotides align to TRBD2. V gave up 4 bases and J gave up 5 bases; unmatched junction bases: 8. The CDR3 sequence is 16 residues long. Germline-derived CDR1 and CDR2 are MGHRA and YSYEKL.